This T cell receptor beta chain was recorded in a study of human T cells and chemical hapten exposure. As processed by the authors: Ranging from about 20,000 to 700,000, TCR counts per sample had a median value of approximately 95,000. TCRdb fed the RACE reads into MiXCR, producing one record per CDR3 protein. The V and J calls shown here were made by TCRdb, not taken from the authors' results. The table has about 110,000 distinct CDR3 sequences, roughly a third seen once; the top ten hold around 2.8%. The time point: patch test 3, about 24 weeks after DPC sensitization. Treatment described: therapeutic diphenylcyclopropenone sensitization with weekly scalp DPC. Every donor had alopecia and was 18 to 70 years old; all were suitable for DPC. Extraction of total RNA was performed on unfractionated whole blood. This clonotype was observed a handful of times. V was pared by 4 bases and J by 1 base, with 13 bases between. Germline V gene sequence: CDR1 KGHSH, CDR2 LQKENI. The CDR3 loop spans 15 amino acids.

The sample in question was whole blood, obtained in connection with sensitization to the hapten diphenylcyclopropenone (DPC). The rearrangement joins TRBV18 to TRBJ1-1; TRBD1 is a possible D gene (5 bases). The source is a man between 35 and 55 years old with alopecia areata. Some clones in this sample may be carry-over from other donors' samples. The DNA of the CDR3 is TGTGCCAGCTCACTCGGGGGTCCCCCGAACACTGAAGCTTTCTTT. Translated, it gives CASSLGGPPNTEAFF.